These 13 T cell receptor beta chains were all obtained from the same sample, sequenced in a study of PD-1 blockade in classical Hodgkin lymphoma. Every patient relapsed after autologous stem cell transplantation, and brentuximab vedotin exposure varied. Method: immunoSEQ multiplex PCR; TCRdb's copy keeps in-frame clones and lacks some. Here the sample spans 45,000 or so clones, 73% being singletons. Source: peripheral blood mononuclear cells (PBMCs), taken at baseline. The receptors originated from a human donor with classical Hodgkin lymphoma.

This chain links TRBV11-2 with TRBJ1-6, with D hard to call. The CDR3 covers 17 residues. The ends were cut back, 3 bases at V and 8 bases at J, with 20 bases in the middle. Germline V gene lookup returns CDR1 SGHAT and CDR2 FQNNGV. CDR3 protein: CASSFPIVPRLDSPLHF. CDR3 DNA: TGTGCCAGCAGCTTTCCAATCGTGCCCCGCCTGGATTCACCCCTCCACTTT.

V is TRBV2 and J is TRBJ1-1; D gene uncertain. CDR3 length: 13 amino acids. The germline V gene encodes CDR1 SNHLY and CDR2 FYNNEI. Trimming took 7 bases from V and 1 from J, leaving 10 bases between them. CDR3 bases: TGTGCCAGCATGTGGCACCCGAACACTGAAGCTTTCTTT. It specifies CASMWHPNTEAFF.

As concerns this clone: The junction shows a germline mismatch at one end, possibly a read error. This sequence joins TRBV9 and TRBJ2-1, with 12 nucleotides matching TRBD2. The CDR3 totals 16 residues. Germline loops: CDR1 SGDLS, CDR2 YYNGEE. The CDR3 spells CTSSVEGTSGYNEQFF. The CDR3 DNA sequence: TGTACCAGCAGCGTAGAGGGGACTAGCGGGTACAATGAGCAGTTCTTC.

The chain couples TRBV5-8 to TRBJ1-5; D unclear. In germline, CDR1 is SGHTS, CDR2 YDEGEE. CDR3 size: 15 residues. V dropped 0 bases and J dropped 3 bases, with 10 bases sitting between them. This CDR3 reads CASSLVGRSNQPQHF. CDR3 in DNA: TGTGCCAGCAGCTTGGTGGGTAGGTCCAATCAGCCCCAGCATTTT.

The chain has TRBV7-8 and TRBJ2-7, with D unclear. This CDR3 has 14 residues. Germline CDR1 and CDR2: SGHVS and FQNEAQ. Trimming left V 2 bases short and J 7 bases short, with 15 bases between. The CDR3 reads CASSLLVAVGEQYF. As DNA, the CDR3 is TGTGCCAGCAGCTTACTCGTCGCCGTGGGGGAGCAGTACTTC.

V gene TRBV5-1 combines with J gene TRBJ2-5, with D tentatively TRBD1 or TRBD2 (5 bases each). The length of the CDR3 is 13 residues. V was cut by 2 bases and J by 4 bases, with 9 bases left in between. CDR1 SGHRS and CDR2 YFSETQ come from the germline V gene. The CDR3 is CASSFEGRETQYF. The CDR3 DNA is TGCGCCAGCAGCTTCGAGGGACGAGAGACCCAGTACTTC.

This clone was recorded once. This chain uses TRBV6-5 with TRBJ2-4; D unclear. The CDR3 is 11 amino acids. Trimming took off 5 bases at V and 7 bases at J, with 6 bases between the two ends. Germline V lookup: CDR1 MNHEY, CDR2 SVGAGI. The chain's CDR3 is CASSEMNIQYF. As DNA, the CDR3 is TGTGCCAGCAGTGAAATGAACATTCAGTACTTC.

The chain carries TRBV14 and TRBJ1-1; a possible D gene is TRBD1 (5 bases). The germline V and J ends were trimmed by 1 base and 3 bases, with 15 bases remaining between them. The germline V gene has CDR1 SGHDN and CDR2 FVKESK. The CDR3 is 16 amino acids. CDR3 nucleotide sequence: TGTGCCAGCAGCCAAGGCGGGGGTAGAATCTACACTGAAGCTTTCTTT. Its translation is CASSQGGGRIYTEAFF.

This chain links TRBV25-1 with TRBJ2-1, with 11 bases identical to TRBD2. The CDR3 is 17 residues long. Germline trimming cut 3 bases from V and 4 bases from J; bases unmatched to any gene: 8. Germline V CDR1 and CDR2: MGHDK, SYGVNS. The CDR3 DNA sequence: TGTGCCAGCAGTGACGTTAGCGGGAGGGCCCAGTACAATGAGCAGTTCTTC. This encodes CASSDVSGRAQYNEQFF.

The chain is built from TRBV25-1 and TRBJ2-7; D might be TRBD1 or TRBD2, each matching 5 bases. V was cut by 3 bases and J by 6 bases, with 12 bases left in between. CDR3 size: 13 residues. The germline V gene encodes CDR1 MGHDK and CDR2 SYGVNS. CDR3 coding DNA: TGTGCCAGCAGTGACATTGGGACGGGCGAGCAGTACTTC. Encoded protein: CASSDIGTGEQYF.

DNA for the CDR3: TGTGCCAGCACCCCGTCTCGGGACCGCCGTTACTATGGCTACACCTTC. Its translation: CASTPSRDRRYYGYTF. The J gene is TRBJ1-2, the V gene TRBV28; possibly TRBD1 for D (5 bases). Trimming pared 7 bases from V and 3 bases from J, leaving 21 bases between. Germline V gene lookup returns CDR1 MDHEN and CDR2 SYDVKM. The CDR3 loop spans 16 amino acids.

The chain employs TRBV2 and TRBJ1-1; TRBD1 is a possible D gene (5 bases). V lost 8 bases and J lost 7, with 8 bases in between. The CDR3 totals 10 residues. Germline V lookup: CDR1 SNHLY, CDR2 FYNNEI. The chain's CDR3 is CASGDVEAFF. Here the CDR3 DNA reads TGTGCCAGCGGGGACGTTGAAGCTTTCTTT.

This clone appeared a few times. The chain employs TRBV28 and TRBJ1-5, with unresolved D. The CDR3 runs 12 residues. The V end lost 3 bases, the J end lost 10 bases, and 10 bases lay between the germline ends. Germline CDR1 MDHEN, CDR2 SYDVKM. This chain's CDR3 is CASSFIVQPQHF. DNA for the CDR3: TGTGCCAGCAGTTTCATAGTTCAACCCCAGCATTTT.